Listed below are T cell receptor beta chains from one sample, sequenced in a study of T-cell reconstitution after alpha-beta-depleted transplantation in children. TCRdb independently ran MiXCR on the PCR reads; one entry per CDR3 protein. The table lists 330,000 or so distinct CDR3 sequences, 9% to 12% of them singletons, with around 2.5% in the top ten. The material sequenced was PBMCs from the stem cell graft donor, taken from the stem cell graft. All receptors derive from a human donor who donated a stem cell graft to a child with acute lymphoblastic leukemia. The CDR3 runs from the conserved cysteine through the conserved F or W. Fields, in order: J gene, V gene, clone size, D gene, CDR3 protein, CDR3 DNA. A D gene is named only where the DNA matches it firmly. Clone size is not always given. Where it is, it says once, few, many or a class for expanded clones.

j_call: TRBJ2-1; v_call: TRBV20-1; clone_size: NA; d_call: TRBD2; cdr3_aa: CSAWTPGTSGSFSYNEQFF; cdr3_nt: TGCAGTGCTTGGACCCCGGGGACTAGCGGGAGTTTTTCCTACAATGAGCAGTTCTTC
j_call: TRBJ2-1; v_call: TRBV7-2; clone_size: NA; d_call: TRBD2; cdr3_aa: CASSLEAGGVNEQFF; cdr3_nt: TGTGCCAGCAGCTTAGAGGCGGGGGGCGTCAATGAGCAGTTCTTC
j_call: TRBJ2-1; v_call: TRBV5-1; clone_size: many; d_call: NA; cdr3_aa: CASSPGVASYEQFF; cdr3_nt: TGCGCCAGCAGCCCTGGGGTAGCATCCTATGAGCAGTTCTTC
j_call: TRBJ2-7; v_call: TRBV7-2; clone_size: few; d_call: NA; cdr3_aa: CASSLVAGPPYEQYF; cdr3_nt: TGTGCCAGCAGCTTAGTTGCAGGACCTCCCTACGAGCAGTACTTC
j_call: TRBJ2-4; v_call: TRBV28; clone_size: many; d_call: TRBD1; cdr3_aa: CASSKTGDSKNIQYF; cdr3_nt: TGTGCCAGCAGTAAGACAGGGGATTCCAAAAACATTCAGTACTTC
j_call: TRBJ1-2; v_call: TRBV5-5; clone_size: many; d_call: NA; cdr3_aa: CASSLEAVLNYGYTF; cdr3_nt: TGTGCCAGCAGCTTGGAGGCAGTTCTTAACTATGGCTACACCTTC
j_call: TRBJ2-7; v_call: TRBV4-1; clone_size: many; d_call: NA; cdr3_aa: CASSQGGRSYEQYF; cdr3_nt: TGCGCCAGCAGCCAGGGCGGGCGCTCCTACGAGCAGTACTTC
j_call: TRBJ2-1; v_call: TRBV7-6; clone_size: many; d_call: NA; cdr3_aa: CASRISGGGTTYNEQFF; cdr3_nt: TGTGCCAGCAGAATAAGCGGTGGGGGGACAACCTACAATGAGCAGTTCTTC
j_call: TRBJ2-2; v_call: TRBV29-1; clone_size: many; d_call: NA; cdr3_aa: CSVVGTHTGELFF; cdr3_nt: TGCAGCGTTGTTGGGACACACACCGGGGAGCTGTTTTTT
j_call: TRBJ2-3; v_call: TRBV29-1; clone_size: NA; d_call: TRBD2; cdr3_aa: CSVDLAGGPDTQYF; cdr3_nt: TGCAGCGTTGATCTAGCGGGAGGTCCAGATACGCAGTATTTT
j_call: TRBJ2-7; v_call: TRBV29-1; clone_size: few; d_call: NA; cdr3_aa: CSVRTEVGGYEQYF; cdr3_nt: TGCAGCGTAAGGACTGAAGTTGGGGGCTACGAGCAGTACTTC
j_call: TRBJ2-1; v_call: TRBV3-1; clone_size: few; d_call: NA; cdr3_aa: CASSQTGSYTYNEQFF; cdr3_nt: TGTGCCAGCAGCCAAACCGGGAGTTATACCTACAATGAGCAGTTCTTC
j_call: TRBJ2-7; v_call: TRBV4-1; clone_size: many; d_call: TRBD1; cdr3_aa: CASSQEKAGTGSSYEQYF; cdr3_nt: TGCGCCAGCAGCCAAGAGAAGGCCGGGACAGGGAGCTCCTACGAGCAGTACTTC
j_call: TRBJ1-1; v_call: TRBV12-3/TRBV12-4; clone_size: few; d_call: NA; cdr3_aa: CASTQLVNTEAFF; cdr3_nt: TGTGCCAGCACCCAGTTGGTGAACACTGAAGCTTTCTTT
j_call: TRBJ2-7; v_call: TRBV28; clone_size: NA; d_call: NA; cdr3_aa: CASSYSRSSYEQYF; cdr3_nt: TGTGCCAGCAGTTATAGCCGGAGCTCCTACGAGCAGTACTTC
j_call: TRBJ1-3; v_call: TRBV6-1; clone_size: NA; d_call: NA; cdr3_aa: CASKRVSGNTIYF; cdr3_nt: TGTGCCAGCAAGAGGGTCTCTGGAAACACCATATATTTT
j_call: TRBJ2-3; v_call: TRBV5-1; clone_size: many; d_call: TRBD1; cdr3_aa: CASSGQGSDTQYF; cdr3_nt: TGCGCCAGCAGCGGACAGGGCTCAGATACGCAGTATTTT
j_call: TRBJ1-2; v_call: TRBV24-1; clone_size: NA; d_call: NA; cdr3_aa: CAIQTAWGYTF; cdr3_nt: TGTGCCATCCAGACTGCGTGGGGCTACACCTTC
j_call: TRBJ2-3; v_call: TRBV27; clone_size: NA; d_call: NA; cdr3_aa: CASSFLPDTDTQYF; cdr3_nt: TGTGCCAGCAGTTTTTTACCGGACACAGATACGCAGTATTTT
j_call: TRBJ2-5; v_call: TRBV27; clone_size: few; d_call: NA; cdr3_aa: CASSTGEYQETQYF; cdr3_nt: TGTGCCAGCAGTACCGGGGAGTACCAAGAGACCCAGTACTTC
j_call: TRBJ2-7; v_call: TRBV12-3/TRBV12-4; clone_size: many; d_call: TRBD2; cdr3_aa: CASSLHGRLNEQYF; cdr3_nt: TGTGCCAGCAGTTTACACGGGAGGCTGAACGAGCAGTACTTC
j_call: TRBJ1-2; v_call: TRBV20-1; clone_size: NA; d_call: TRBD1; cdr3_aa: CSAPVGQGTYGYTF; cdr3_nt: TGCAGTGCCCCGGTCGGACAGGGGACCTATGGCTACACCTTC
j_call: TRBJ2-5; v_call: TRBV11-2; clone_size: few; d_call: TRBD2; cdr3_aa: CASSLGASGRSWETQYF; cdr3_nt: TGTGCCAGCAGCTTGGGGGCTAGCGGGAGAAGTTGGGAGACCCAGTACTTC
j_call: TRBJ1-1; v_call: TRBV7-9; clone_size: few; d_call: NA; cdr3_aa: CASSRGGGGEAFF; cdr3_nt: TGTGCCAGCAGCCGAGGGGGAGGTGGTGAAGCTTTCTTT
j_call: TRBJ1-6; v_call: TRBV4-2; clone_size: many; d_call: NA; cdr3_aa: CASSQDPRQRNSPLHF; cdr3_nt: TGTGCCAGCAGCCAAGATCCGAGACAGCGGAATTCACCCCTCCACTTT
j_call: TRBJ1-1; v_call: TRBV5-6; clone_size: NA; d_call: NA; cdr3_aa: CASRSRGVSEAFF; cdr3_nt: TGTGCCAGCAGGTCGCGCGGGGTGTCTGAAGCTTTCTTT
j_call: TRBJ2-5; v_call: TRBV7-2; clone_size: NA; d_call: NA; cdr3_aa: CASSPRASIETQYF; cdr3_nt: TGTGCCAGCAGCCCAAGGGCTAGTATTGAGACCCAGTACTTC
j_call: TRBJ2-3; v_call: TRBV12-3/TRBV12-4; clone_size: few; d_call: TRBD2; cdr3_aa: CASSSQRLAGVTQYF; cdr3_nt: TGTGCCAGCAGCTCCCAGCGACTAGCGGGAGTTACGCAGTATTTT
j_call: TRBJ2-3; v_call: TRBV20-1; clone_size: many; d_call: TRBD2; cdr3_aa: CSASRAGTVDTQYF; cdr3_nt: TGCAGTGCTAGTCGAGCGGGAACTGTGGATACGCAGTATTTT
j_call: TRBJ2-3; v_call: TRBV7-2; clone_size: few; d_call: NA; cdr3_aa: CASSLWTRNTDTQYF; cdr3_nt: TGTGCCAGCAGCCTCTGGACTCGAAACACAGATACGCAGTATTTT
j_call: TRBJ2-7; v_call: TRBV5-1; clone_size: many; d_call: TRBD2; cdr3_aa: CASSLSSGSSYEQYF; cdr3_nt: TGCGCCAGCAGCTTGTCTAGCGGGAGTTCCTACGAGCAGTACTTC
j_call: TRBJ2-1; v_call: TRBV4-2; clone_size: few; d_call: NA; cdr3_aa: CASSLHLVYNEQFF; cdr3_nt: TGTGCCAGCAGCCTACACTTGGTGTACAATGAGCAGTTCTTC
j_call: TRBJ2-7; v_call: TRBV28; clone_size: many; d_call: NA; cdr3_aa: CASSLYGPSGRVSYEQYF; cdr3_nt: TGTGCCAGCAGTTTGTATGGTCCATCGGGACGGGTGTCCTACGAGCAGTACTTC
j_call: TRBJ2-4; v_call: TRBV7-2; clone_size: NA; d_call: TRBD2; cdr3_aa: CASSLAVLAGGLLAKNIQYF; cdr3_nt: TGTGCCAGCAGCTTAGCGGTGCTAGCGGGAGGACTCTTAGCCAAAAACATTCAGTACTTC
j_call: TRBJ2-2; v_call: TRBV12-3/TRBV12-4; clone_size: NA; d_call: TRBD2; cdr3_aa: CASSFSGRQTGELFF; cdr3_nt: TGTGCCAGCAGTTTTAGCGGGAGACAAACCGGGGAGCTGTTTTTT
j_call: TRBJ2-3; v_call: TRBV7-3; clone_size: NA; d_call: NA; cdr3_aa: CASSPIPSGSTDTQYF; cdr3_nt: TGTGCCAGCAGCCCGATCCCCTCGGGTAGTACAGATACGCAGTATTTT
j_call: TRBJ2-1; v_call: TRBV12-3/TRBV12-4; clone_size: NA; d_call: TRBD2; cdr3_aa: CAISFSLAGGHKANEQFF; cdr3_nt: TGTGCCATCAGTTTTAGCCTAGCGGGAGGGCATAAGGCTAATGAGCAGTTCTTC
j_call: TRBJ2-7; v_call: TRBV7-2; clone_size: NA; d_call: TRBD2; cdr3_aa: CASSLVTSGDYEQYF; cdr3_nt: TGTGCCAGCAGCTTAGTGACTAGCGGGGACTACGAGCAGTACTTC
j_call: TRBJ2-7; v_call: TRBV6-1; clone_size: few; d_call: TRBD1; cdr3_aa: CASRAGTGSYYEQYF; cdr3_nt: TGTGCCAGCAGGGCCGGGACAGGGTCCTACTACGAGCAGTACTTC
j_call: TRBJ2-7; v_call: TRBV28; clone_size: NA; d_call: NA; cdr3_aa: CASSPDLVGTYNSYEQYF; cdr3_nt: TGTGCCAGCAGTCCAGATCTAGTCGGGACTTATAACTCCTACGAGCAGTACTTC
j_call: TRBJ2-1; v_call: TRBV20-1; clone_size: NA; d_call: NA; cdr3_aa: CSSSDGGEQFF; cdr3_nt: TGCAGCTCATCCGACGGGGGTGAGCAGTTCTTC
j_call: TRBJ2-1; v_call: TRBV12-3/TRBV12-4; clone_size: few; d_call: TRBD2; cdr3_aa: CASSLVGLADHNEQFF; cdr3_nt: TGTGCCAGCAGTTTAGTAGGCCTAGCGGACCACAATGAGCAGTTCTTC
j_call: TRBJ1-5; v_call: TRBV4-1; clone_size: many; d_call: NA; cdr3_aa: CASRGWGNQPQHF; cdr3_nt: TGCGCCAGCAGGGGGTGGGGGAATCAGCCCCAGCATTTT